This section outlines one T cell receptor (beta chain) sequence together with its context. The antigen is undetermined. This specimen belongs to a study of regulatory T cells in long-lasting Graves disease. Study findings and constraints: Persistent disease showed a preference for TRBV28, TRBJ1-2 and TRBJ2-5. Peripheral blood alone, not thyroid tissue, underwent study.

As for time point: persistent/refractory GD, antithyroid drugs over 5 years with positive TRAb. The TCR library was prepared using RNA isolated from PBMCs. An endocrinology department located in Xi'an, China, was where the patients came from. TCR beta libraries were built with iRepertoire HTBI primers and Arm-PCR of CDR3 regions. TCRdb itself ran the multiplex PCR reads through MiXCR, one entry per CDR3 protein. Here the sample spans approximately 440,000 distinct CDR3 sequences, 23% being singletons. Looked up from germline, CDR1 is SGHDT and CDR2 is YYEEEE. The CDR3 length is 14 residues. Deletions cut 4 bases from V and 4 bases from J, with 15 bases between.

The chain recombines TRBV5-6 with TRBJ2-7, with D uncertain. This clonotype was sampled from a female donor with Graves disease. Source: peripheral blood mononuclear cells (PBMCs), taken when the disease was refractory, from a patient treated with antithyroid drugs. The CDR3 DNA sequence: TGTGCCAGCAGCACCGAGTCACCGGGTTACGAGCAGTACTTC. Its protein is CASSTESPGYEQYF.